The present entry profiles one T cell receptor (beta chain) with its context. Preparation of the TCRbeta library used unique molecular identifiers. TCRdb fed the PCR reads into MiXCR, producing one record per CDR3 protein. The sample records just over 200,000 distinct CDR3 sequences, about 8.4% being singletons. These data belong to a study of T-cell reconstitution after alpha-beta-depleted transplantation in children. This CDR3 spans 16 amino acids. Per germline, CDR1 SGHVS and CDR2 FQNEAQ. V lost 5 bases to trimming and J lost 4 bases; unmatched junction nucleotides: 10. The chain uses TRBV7-8 and TRBJ2-5, with 10 bases aligning to TRBD1. The sample here was PBMCs, mostly from graft donor cells, taken 360 days after TCRalphabeta/CD19-depleted stem cell transplant. The sequence was collected from a male patient aged 2-15 years who had a stem cell transplant for acute myeloid leukemia, so the T cells may come from the graft donor. CDR3 sequence: CASSLLDRGMGETQYF. The CDR3 coding sequence is TGTGCCAGCAGCCTCTTGGACAGGGGGATGGGAGAGACCCAGTACTTC.